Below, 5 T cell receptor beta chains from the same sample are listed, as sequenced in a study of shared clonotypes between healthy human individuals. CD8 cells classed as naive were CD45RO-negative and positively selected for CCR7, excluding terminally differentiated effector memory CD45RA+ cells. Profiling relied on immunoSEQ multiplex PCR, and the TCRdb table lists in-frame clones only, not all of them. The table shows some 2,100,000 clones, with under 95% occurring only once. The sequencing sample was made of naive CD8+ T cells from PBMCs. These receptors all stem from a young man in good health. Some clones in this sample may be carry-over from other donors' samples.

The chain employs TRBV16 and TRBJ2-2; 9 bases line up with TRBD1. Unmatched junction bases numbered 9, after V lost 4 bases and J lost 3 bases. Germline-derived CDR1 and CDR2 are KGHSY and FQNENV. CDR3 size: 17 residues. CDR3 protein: CASSRFRDRAYTGELFF. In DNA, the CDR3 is TGTGCCAGCAGCCGGTTCCGGGACAGGGCCTACACCGGGGAGCTGTTTTTT.

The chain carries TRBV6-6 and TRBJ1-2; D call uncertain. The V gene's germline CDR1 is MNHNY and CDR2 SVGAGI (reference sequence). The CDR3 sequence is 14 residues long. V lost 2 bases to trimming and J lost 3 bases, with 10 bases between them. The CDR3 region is CASSYTDGHYGYTF. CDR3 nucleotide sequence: TGTGCCAGCAGTTACACGGACGGCCACTATGGCTACACCTTC.

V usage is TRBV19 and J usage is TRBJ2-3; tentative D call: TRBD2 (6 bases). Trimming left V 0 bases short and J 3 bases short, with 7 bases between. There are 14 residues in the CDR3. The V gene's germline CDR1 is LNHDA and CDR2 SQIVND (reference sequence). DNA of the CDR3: TGTGCCAGTAGTATAGATGGGGGGACAGATACGCAGTATTTT. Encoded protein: CASSIDGGTDTQYF.

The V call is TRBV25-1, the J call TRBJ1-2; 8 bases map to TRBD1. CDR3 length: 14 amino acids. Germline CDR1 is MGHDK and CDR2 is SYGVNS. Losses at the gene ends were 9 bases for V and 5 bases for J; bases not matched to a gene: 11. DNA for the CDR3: TGTGCCAGTAGAAAGACAGGGGCAAGATATGGCTACACCTTC. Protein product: CASRKTGARYGYTF.

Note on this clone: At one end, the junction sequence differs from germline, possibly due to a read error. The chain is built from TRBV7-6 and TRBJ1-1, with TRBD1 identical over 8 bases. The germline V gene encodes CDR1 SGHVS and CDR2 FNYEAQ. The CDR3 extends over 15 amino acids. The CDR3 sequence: CASSLATGGKSEAFF. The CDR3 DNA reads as TGTGCCAGCAGCCTAGCTACAGGGGGAAAGTCTGAAGCTTTCTTT.